Listed below are T cell receptor beta chains from one sample, sequenced in a study of blood T cells in healthy people across ages. TCRdb itself ran the 5' RACE reads through MiXCR, one entry per CDR3 protein. Of around 400,000 distinct CDR3 sequences listed, roughly half are singletons. What was sequenced was blood. The receptors shown here come from a man between 60 and 75 years old in good health. Each CDR3 is given with its conserved first and last residue. D genes are given only for firm matches. The listing skips clone size in some rows; elsewhere it reads once, few, many or a size class.

>TRBD1|NA|TRBV7-9|TRBJ1-1
CASSRGTGESGAFF
TGTGCCAGCAGCCGAGGGACAGGGGAGTCGGGAGCTTTCTTT
>TRBD2|NA|TRBV25-1|TRBJ2-4
CASSDGLAGLAKNIQYF
TGTGCCAGCAGTGACGGACTAGCGGGACTAGCCAAAAACATTCAGTACTTC
>TRBD2|NA|TRBV9|TRBJ2-3
CASSVEGLAGVRTDTQYF
TGTGCCAGCAGCGTAGAGGGACTAGCGGGGGTTCGAACAGATACGCAGTATTTT
>NA|NA|TRBV5-1|TRBJ2-7
CASSLEPGSGEQYF
TGCGCCAGCAGCTTGGAACCGGGCTCGGGCGAGCAGTACTTC
>TRBD2|once|TRBV7-2|TRBJ2-4
CASSSLAESRLAKNIQYF
TGTGCCAGCAGCTCGCTAGCGGAGTCGCGCCTAGCCAAAAACATTCAGTACTTC
>TRBD1|once|TRBV7-2|TRBJ1-2
CACSLYGGQGRGGYTF
TGTGCCTGCAGCTTATACGGAGGACAGGGAAGAGGCGGCTACACCTTC
>NA|NA|TRBV3-1|TRBJ1-4
CASSPSRGREGLEKLFF
TGTGCCAGCAGCCCCTCCCGGGGGAGAGAGGGGTTGGAAAAACTGTTTTTT
>TRBD2|NA|TRBV29-1|TRBJ2-7
CSVDGGGYEQYF
TGCAGCGTTGACGGGGGGGGCTACGAGCAGTACTTC
>TRBD1|NA|TRBV29-1|TRBJ2-7
CSVEGGQGRIKTYEQYF
TGCAGCGTTGAAGGGGGACAGGGTCGGATAAAGACCTACGAGCAGTACTTC
>TRBD2|NA|TRBV10-3|TRBJ2-3
CAIRRGTSGTDTQYF
TGTGCCATCAGGAGGGGGACTAGCGGCACAGATACGCAGTATTTT
>TRBD2|NA|TRBV28|TRBJ2-3
CASSPDERESTDTQYF
TGTGCCAGCAGCCCCGACGAGCGGGAGTCCACAGATACGCAGTATTTT
>NA|NA|TRBV6-5|TRBJ2-3
CASRRHDEADTQYF
TGTGCCAGCCGCCGACACGATGAAGCAGATACGCAGTATTTT
>NA|many|TRBV12-3/TRBV12-4|TRBJ1-5
CASSFGGQPQHF
TGTGCCAGCAGTTTTGGGGGTCAGCCCCAGCATTTT
>NA|NA|TRBV7-2|TRBJ2-5
CASSLDLGGYGQYF
TGTGCCAGCAGCTTAGACCTCGGGGGCTACGGGCAGTACTTC
>TRBD1|NA|TRBV29-1|TRBJ2-7
CSVERGGQGALSEQYF
TGCAGCGTTGAGAGGGGGGGACAGGGGGCGCTGAGTGAGCAGTACTTC
>TRBD2|NA|TRBV20-1|TRBJ2-7
CSAPDRSGSAHEQYF
TGCAGTGCTCCCGACCGTAGCGGGAGTGCCCACGAGCAGTACTTC
>NA|few|TRBV9|TRBJ2-5
CASSVDQGGETQYF
TGTGCCAGCAGCGTCGATCAGGGGGGGGAGACCCAGTACTTC
>TRBD1|once|TRBV5-1|TRBJ1-2
CASGARQGHGYTF
TGCGCCAGCGGCGCCCGACAGGGCCATGGCTACACCTTC
>TRBD2|NA|TRBV18|TRBJ2-7
CASSPGTSGNDEQYF
TGTGCCAGCTCACCAGGGACTAGCGGGAATGACGAGCAGTACTTC
>TRBD1|NA|TRBV30|TRBJ1-2
CAYRDRGTNYGYTF
TGTGCCTACAGGGACAGGGGAACTAACTATGGCTACACCTTC
>NA|NA|TRBV24-1|TRBJ2-6
CATSDPAGANVLTF
TGTGCCACCAGTGATCCAGCTGGGGCCAACGTCCTGACTTTC
>NA|few|TRBV5-4|TRBJ2-2
CASSLEWGGGELFF
TGTGCCAGCAGCTTGGAATGGGGAGGCGGGGAGCTGTTTTTT
>NA|many|TRBV5-5|TRBJ2-5
CASSFLGGPQETQYF
TGTGCCAGCAGCTTTTTGGGGGGCCCCCAAGAGACCCAGTACTTC
>NA|few|TRBV10-3|TRBJ2-1
CATDGENEQFF
TGTGCCACCGATGGGGAGAATGAGCAGTTCTTC
>NA|NA|TRBV7-6|TRBJ1-6
CASSLGRAFDSPLHF
TGTGCCAGCAGCTTAGGGCGGGCCTTCGATTCACCCCTCCACTTT
>TRBD1|NA|TRBV5-1|TRBJ2-7
CASSLRRGQYEQYF
TGCGCCAGCAGCTTGCGCAGGGGGCAGTACGAGCAGTACTTC
>NA|NA|TRBV27|TRBJ2-1
CASSAQRVSSYNEQFF
TGTGCCAGCAGTGCCCAACGGGTGAGCTCCTACAATGAGCAGTTCTTC
>NA|few|TRBV12-3/TRBV12-4|TRBJ2-7
CASVSQSPYEQYF
TGTGCCAGCGTATCCCAAAGCCCCTACGAGCAGTACTTC
>NA|NA|TRBV20-1|TRBJ2-7
CSARDGCEQYF
TGCAGTGCTAGAGATGGCTGCGAGCAGTACTTC
>NA|once|TRBV6-2/TRBV6-3|TRBJ1-2
CASSYVPGDFSIRYGYTF
TGTGCCAGCAGTTACGTCCCAGGGGATTTTTCTATTCGGTATGGCTACACCTTC
>NA|NA|TRBV15|TRBJ2-7
CATSRGRDKQYF
TGTGCCACCAGCAGGGGTAGGGACAAGCAGTACTTC